One and the same sample provided the 21 T cell receptor beta chains below, sequenced in a study of PD-L1 blockade in urothelial cancer. This sample's time point: peripheral blood 6 weeks after treatment start. TCRdb's copy holds only in-frame clones and misses some; the assay was immunoSEQ multiplex PCR. The table lists 42,000 or so clones, around 82% of them singletons. The sample consisted of PBMCs, taken around atezolizumab (anti-PD-L1) treatment. All receptors come from a man aged 55-75 years with urothelial cancer.

In this sample, this clone turned up a few times. The J gene is TRBJ1-1, the V gene TRBV4-2, with TRBD1 matching 8 bases. V trimming: 7 bases; J trimming: 4 bases; junction bases outside the gene matches: 14. The CDR3 has 16 amino acids. Germline assignment: CDR1 LGHNA and CDR2 YNFKEQ. The CDR3 coding sequence is TGTGCCAGCACCCGAGGGGGGCCAGGGGGCGGCACTGAAGCTTTCTTT. Encoded protein: CASTRGGPGGGTEAFF.

The rearrangement joins TRBV5-1 to TRBJ1-2; 8 nucleotides agree with TRBD1. Germline loops: CDR1 SGHRS, CDR2 YFSETQ. There are 13 residues in the CDR3. J was trimmed by 3 bases and V by 5 bases; bases with no gene match: 3. CDR3 DNA sequence: TGCGCCAGCAGTCCAGGGGGCGACTATGGCTACACCTTC. Translating it yields CASSPGGDYGYTF. Drawing the rest from reference TRBV5-1 and TRBJ1-2, the complete variable domain is KAGVTQTPRYLIKTRGQQVTLSCSPISGHRSVSWYQQTPGQGLQFLFEYFSETQRNKGNFPGRFSGRQFSNSRSEMNVSTLELGDSALYLCASSPGGDYGYTFGSGTRLTVV.

This clone was observed a few times. This chain joins TRBV11-2 and TRBJ1-4; D is perhaps TRBD1 (5 bases). CDR1 is SGHAT, CDR2 FQNNGV, per germline. V was shortened by 2 bases and J by 4 bases, with 11 bases between the two germline ends. The CDR3 is made up of 15 amino acids. In DNA, the CDR3 is TGTGCCAGCAGCTTATGGCAAGGGGATAATGAAAAACTGTTTTTT. It codes for CASSLWQGDNEKLFF.

This clone was seen more than once but under ten times. One end of the junction varies from germline; a read error may be responsible. This rearrangement joins TRBV6-4 to TRBJ1-5; TRBD1 aligns across 7 bases. The CDR3 covers 15 residues. Germline V gene data show CDR1 as MRHNA and CDR2 as SNTAGT. CDR3: CASRLGQISNQPQHF. CDR3 nucleotide sequence: TGTGCCAGCAGGTTGGGACAGATAAGCAACCAGCCCCAGCATTTT.

This chain uses TRBV5-1 with TRBJ2-6; TRBD1 agrees at 9 bases. This CDR3 is built from 16 residues. Trimming removed 4 bases from V and 2 bases from J; junction bases left unmatched: 4. Germline CDR1 reads SGHRS; CDR2 reads YFSETQ. CDR3 loop: CASSPTGGAGANVLTF. CDR3 coding DNA: TGCGCCAGCAGCCCCACAGGGGGCGCTGGGGCCAACGTCCTGACTTTC.

The genes are TRBV19 and TRBJ1-5; 8 bases align to TRBD1. CDR3 size: 16 residues. Germline loops: CDR1 LNHDA, CDR2 SQIVND (reference sequence). V dropped 3 bases and J dropped 4; count of bases not matched to a gene: 8. CDR3 DNA: TGTGCCAGTAGTATCGGATGGCAGGGGGCAAATCAGCCCCAGCATTTT. This codes for CASSIGWQGANQPQHF.

This clone was found once. The chain employs TRBV5-1 and TRBJ2-7, with TRBD1 matching over 9 bases. The V gene's germline CDR1 is SGHRS and CDR2 YFSETQ. CDR3 size: 15 residues. V lost 5 bases, J lost 2 bases, and 8 bases stayed unmatched. CDR3 bases: TGCGCCAGCAGTTTAGCCCGGACAGGGGCCTACGAGCAGTACTTC. This gives the protein CASSLARTGAYEQYF.

The chain couples TRBV7-6 to TRBJ2-7, with D unresolved. The V end was cut by 1 base, the J end by 4 bases, with 17 bases between. Germline lookup yields CDR1 SGHVS and CDR2 FNYEAQ. This CDR3 is built from 16 residues. The CDR3 loop reads CASSLGPRQIAYEQYF. DNA for the CDR3: TGTGCCAGCAGCTTAGGTCCGAGGCAGATTGCTTACGAGCAGTACTTC.

CDR3 residues: CASSPGVSKQFF. The CDR3 region has the DNA TGTGCCAGCAGTCCCGGGGTCAGTAAGCAGTTCTTC. The chain links TRBV27 to TRBJ2-1, with D perhaps matching TRBD2 (5 bases). The germline CDR1 and CDR2 sequences are MNHEY and SMNVEV (reference sequence). V was shortened by 5 bases and J by 11 bases, with 13 bases between the two germline ends. This CDR3 has 12 residues.

The chain links TRBV9 to TRBJ2-7; 10 bases are shared with TRBD1. CDR3 length equals 15 residues. After removal of 0 bases from V and 3 bases from J, the junction contained 3 bases not matched to a gene. Germline lookup yields CDR1 SGDLS and CDR2 YYNGEE. The CDR3: CASSVGGTGVYEQYF. The DNA of the CDR3 is TGTGCCAGCAGCGTAGGGGGGACAGGGGTCTACGAGCAGTACTTC.

CDR3 amino acids: CASSVSGSETDTQYF. In DNA, the CDR3 is TGTGCCAGCAGCGTAAGCGGGAGTGAAACAGATACGCAGTATTTT. The chain carries TRBV9 and TRBJ2-3; 8 positions agree with TRBD2. V lost 1 base to trimming and J lost 3 bases; unmatched junction nucleotides: 4. CDR1 and CDR2 from the germline V gene are SGDLS and YYNGEE. CDR3 length equals 15 residues.

This chain links TRBV12-5 with TRBJ2-1; possible D gene TRBD1, 5 bases. In germline, CDR1 is LGHNT, CDR2 FRNRAP. The CDR3 length is 14 residues. Trimming took off 2 bases at V and 13 bases at J, with 18 bases between the two ends. CDR3 sequence (DNA): TGTGCTAGTGGTTTGAGTCCGGACAATCGGCTCCAGTTCTTC. It codes for CASGLSPDNRLQFF.

Details on this clone: At one of its ends the junction is not consistent with the germline gene, which may arise from a read error. The chain uses TRBV19 and TRBJ1-4, with D possibly TRBD1 on 6 matching bases. The CDR3 is 16 amino acids. Germline V gives CDR1 LNHDA, CDR2 SQIVND (reference sequence). CDR3 protein: CASSIAGTPPNEKLFF. CDR3 bases: TGTGCCAGTAGTATAGCGGGGACACCTCCTAATGAAAAGCTGTTTTTT.

This clone showed up just a few times. The chain is built from TRBV5-1 and TRBJ2-1, with 11 nucleotides matching TRBD2. Germline assignment: CDR1 SGHRS and CDR2 YFSETQ. Trimming at V came to 0 bases and at J to 0 bases, leaving 11 bases not matched to a gene. The CDR3 spans 20 residues. CDR3 nucleotides: TGCGCCAGCAGCTTGGAGGGGCTAGCGGGGGGCATTTTCTCCTACAATGAGCAGTTCTTC. Encoded protein: CASSLEGLAGGIFSYNEQFF.

The chain carries TRBV4-2 and TRBJ2-3; 8 nucleotides agree with TRBD1. CDR1 and CDR2 (germline): LGHNA, YNFKEQ. The trim removed 0 bases at V and 3 bases at J, leaving 8 bases unmatched. The CDR3 is 17 amino acids. The CDR3 nucleotides are TGTGCCAGCAGCCAAGAAGACAGGGGTCCTTGGACAGATACGCAGTATTTT. Protein product: CASSQEDRGPWTDTQYF.

The V and J genes are TRBV28 and TRBJ1-6, with 9 bases lining up with TRBD1. This CDR3 contains 15 residues. The junction had 4 bases not matched to a gene; V was cut back by 3 bases and J by 7 bases. CDR1 is MDHEN, CDR2 SYDVKM, per germline. This chain's CDR3 is CASSFGTGKNSPLHF. The CDR3 DNA sequence: TGTGCCAGCAGTTTTGGGACAGGGAAAAATTCACCCCTCCACTTT.

V and J are TRBV7-2 and TRBJ1-6, with D possibly matching TRBD1 (5 bases). Looked up from germline, CDR1 is SGHTA and CDR2 is FQGNSA. This CDR3 spans 14 amino acids. Deletions cut 3 bases from V and 3 bases from J, with 6 bases between. This CDR3 reads CASSLTVYNSPLHF. The CDR3 DNA reads TGTGCCAGCAGCTTGACAGTCTATAATTCACCCCTCCACTTT.

Only a few counts were recorded for this clone. The V gene is TRBV6-1, the J gene TRBJ2-7; unclear D gene. Germline lookup yields CDR1 MNHNS and CDR2 SASEGT. The germline V and J ends were trimmed by 5 bases and 6 bases, with 8 bases remaining between them. This CDR3 is built from 11 residues. CDR3: CASSYMAEQYF. DNA for the CDR3: TGTGCCAGCAGTTATATGGCCGAGCAGTACTTC.

The J gene is TRBJ2-2, the V gene TRBV29-1; 9 nucleotides align to TRBD1. In germline, CDR1 is SQVTM, CDR2 ANQGSEA. The CDR3 contains 14 residues. V lost 7 bases to trimming and J lost 0 bases; unmatched junction nucleotides: 3. The CDR3 sequence: CSARQGANTGELFF. The CDR3 DNA reads as TGCAGCGCCCGACAGGGGGCGAACACCGGGGAGCTGTTTTTT.

CDR3 coding DNA: TGTGCCAGCAGCTCAGGACAGGGCTGGGGCTACACCTTC. Protein: CASSSGQGWGYTF. V gene TRBV7-8 combines with J gene TRBJ1-2, with 8 bases that match TRBD1. The V gene's germline CDR1 is SGHVS and CDR2 FQNEAQ. The CDR3 is 13 amino acids. The junction had 6 bases not matched to a gene; V was cut back by 4 bases and J by 8 bases.

The chain couples TRBV5-8 to TRBJ2-1, with unresolved D. CDR1 is SGHTS and CDR2 is YDEGEE in the germline V gene. With 2 bases removed from V and 6 bases from J, the gap between germline ends came to 6 bases. The CDR3 spans 12 residues. The CDR3 sequence is CASSFLFNEQFF. In DNA form, the CDR3 reads TGTGCCAGCAGCTTTTTATTCAATGAGCAGTTCTTC.